The 17 T cell receptor beta chains reported below all come from one sample, sequenced in a study of cytomegalovirus exposure and HLA in healthy donors. With 60 Vbeta and 13 Jbeta primers, the PCR was carried out. Using immunoSEQ multiplex PCR, the repertoire was profiled, and TCRdb retains in-frame clones only, with some absent. The sample includes roughly 34,000 clones, 55% to 80% of them seen just once. Sequenced: PBMCs. The receptor source for this set is a man aged 35 to 55 in good health and CMV-seropositive.

This clone was detected only a few times. The chain links TRBV25-1 to TRBJ2-7, with D possibly being TRBD1 (5 bases). CDR3 length equals 12 residues. Germline-derived CDR1 and CDR2 are MGHDK and SYGVNS. The V end lost 4 bases, the J end lost 4 bases, and 8 bases lay between the germline ends. In DNA form, the CDR3 reads TGTGCCAGCAGTGTGCAGGGTTACGAGCAGTACTTC. Protein sequence: CASSVQGYEQYF.

The chain couples TRBV5-5 to TRBJ2-1; 9 bases map to TRBD2. This CDR3 is 15 amino acids long. The V gene end was trimmed by 0 bases and the J gene end by 7 bases; junction bases not matched to a gene: 5. From germline, CDR1 is SGHKS and CDR2 YYEKEE (reference sequence). For the CDR3, the DNA is TGTGCCAGCAGCTTGGGCGGGGGGGCATGGAATGAGCAGTTCTTC. Protein: CASSLGGGAWNEQFF.

V is TRBV5-1 and J is TRBJ2-5, with 7 bases lining up with TRBD2. The CDR3 length is 15 residues. Germline CDR1 is SGHRS and CDR2 is YFSETQ. The V segment lost 2 bases and the J segment 0 bases; nucleotides outside the gene matches: 4. CDR3 residues: CASSFGTMYQETQYF. DNA for the CDR3: TGCGCCAGCAGCTTCGGGACTATGTACCAAGAGACCCAGTACTTC.

This clone was recorded a few times. The chain is built from TRBV7-2 and TRBJ2-2; TRBD1 aligns across 7 bases. The CDR3 runs to 16 residues. Trimming cost V 5 bases and J 6 bases; bases outside gene matches: 12. The germline V gene has CDR1 SGHTA and CDR2 FQGNSA. CDR3: CASSHWDSPFSGELFF. The DNA for the CDR3 is TGTGCCAGCAGCCACTGGGACAGTCCCTTTTCCGGGGAGCTGTTTTTT. Full variable domain (remainder filled in from reference TRBV7-2 and TRBJ2-2): GAGVSQSPSNKVTEKGKDVELRCDPISGHTALYWYRQSLGQGLEFLIYFQGNSAPDKSGLPSDRFSAERTGGSVSTLTIQRTQQEDSAVYLCASSHWDSPFSGELFFGEGSRLTVL.

V and J are TRBV6-5 and TRBJ1-1; D unresolved. The V gene lost 7 bases and the J gene lost 5 bases, with 11 bases spanning the gap. There are 12 residues in the CDR3. CDR1 and CDR2 (germline): MNHEY, SVGAGI. The chain's CDR3 is CASMGGGTEAFF. Here the CDR3 DNA reads TGTGCCAGCATGGGCGGAGGGACTGAAGCTTTCTTT.

The V and J genes are TRBV2 and TRBJ1-2; D unclear. Germline V gene sequence: CDR1 SNHLY, CDR2 FYNNEI. V was cut by 4 bases and J by 6 bases, with 15 bases left in between. This CDR3 spans 14 amino acids. The CDR3 DNA is TGTGCCAGCAGTGTCTTGGCAGTCGGAGATGGCTACACCTTC. Amino acid sequence: CASSVLAVGDGYTF.

V gene TRBV11-1 combines with J gene TRBJ2-5; no firm D call. This CDR3 comprises 16 residues. The ends were cut back, 1 base at V and 4 bases at J, with 16 bases in the middle. Germline CDR1 SGHAT, CDR2 FQDESV (reference sequence). CDR3 DNA: TGTGCCAGCAGCTTAGGTAAACTATCCTATGGAGAGACCCAGTACTTC. Translating gives CASSLGKLSYGETQYF.

This clone was counted between two and nine times. The V and J genes are TRBV9 and TRBJ2-3; 7 nucleotides line up with TRBD2. This CDR3 has 16 residues. With V trimmed by 0 bases and J by 1 base, 5 bases remained unmatched. Germline V gene sequence: CDR1 SGDLS, CDR2 YYNGEE. This CDR3 is CASSVERAGGTDTQYF. CDR3 DNA: TGTGCCAGCAGCGTAGAAAGGGCGGGGGGCACAGATACGCAGTATTTT. Together with reference TRBV9 and TRBJ2-3, the CDR3 gives the full variable domain: DSGVTQTPKHLITATGQRVTLRCSPRSGDLSVYWYQQSLDQGLQFLIQYYNGEERAKGNILERFSAQQFPDLHSELNLSSLELGDSALYFCASSVERAGGTDTQYFGPGTRLTVL.

The chain combines TRBV5-4 with TRBJ2-7, with D possibly matching TRBD2 (7 bases). The CDR3 is 15 amino acids. Germline V gives CDR1 SGHNT, CDR2 YYREEE (reference sequence). V was trimmed by 2 bases and J by 2 bases, leaving 14 bases between them. The chain's CDR3 is CASSFLGGGAYEQYF. The CDR3 coding sequence is TGTGCCAGCAGCTTTCTTGGGGGGGGCGCCTACGAGCAGTACTTC.

The chain is built from TRBV9 and TRBJ2-3; 7 bases are a match to TRBD2. Looked up from germline, CDR1 is SGDLS and CDR2 is YYNGEE. The CDR3 has 17 amino acids. V lost 0 bases to trimming and J lost 0 bases; unmatched junction nucleotides: 7. The CDR3 DNA follows: TGTGCCAGCAGCGTAGAGCGGGGATGGGGGAGCACAGATACGCAGTATTTT. Amino acid sequence: CASSVERGWGSTDTQYF.

This clone was seen a few times. This sequence joins TRBV7-8 and TRBJ1-5; D remains ambiguous. V gave up 1 base and J gave up 1 base, with 8 bases separating them. The V gene's germline CDR1 is SGHVS and CDR2 FQNEAQ. The CDR3 runs 15 residues. The CDR3 region is CASSLVAASNQPQHF. The DNA for the CDR3 is TGTGCCAGCAGCTTAGTGGCGGCCAGCAATCAGCCCCAGCATTTT.

This clone was seen only a few times. The J gene is TRBJ2-5, the V gene TRBV7-9, with D possibly TRBD1 on 6 matching bases. CDR1 is SEHNR and CDR2 is FQNEAQ in the germline V gene (reference sequence). The CDR3 has 16 amino acids. Trimming pared 1 base from V and 7 bases from J, leaving 19 bases between. CDR3 bases: TGTGCCAGCAGCTTAGGCCCCGGGACACCCTCATGGACCCAGTACTTC. This gives the protein CASSLGPGTPSWTQYF. The full variable domain, rest sourced from reference TRBV7-9 and TRBJ2-5, is DTGVSQNPRHKITKRGQNVTFRCDPISEHNRLYWYRQTLGQGPEFLTYFQNEAQLEKSRLLSDRFSAERPKGSFSTLEIQRTEQGDSAMYLCASSLGPGTPSWTQYFGPGTRLLVL.

The chain combines TRBV2 with TRBJ1-5, with 10 bases lining up with TRBD1. Germline CDR1 is SNHLY and CDR2 is FYNNEI. The CDR3 length is 16 residues. V shed 1 base and J 3 bases; nucleotides not matched to a gene: 3. In nucleotides, the CDR3 is TGTGCCAGCAGTGAAGGGGACAGGGGATTCAATCAGCCCCAGCATTTT. Translating gives CASSEGDRGFNQPQHF.

Points on this clone: Other DNA sequences in this sample translate to the same CDR3. This chain links TRBV28 with TRBJ2-4; TRBD2 agrees at 13 bases. The CDR3 is 17 amino acids. V was pared by 8 bases and J by 1 base, with 8 bases of the junction left unmatched. The germline CDR1 and CDR2 sequences are MDHEN and SYDVKM. CDR3 bases: TGTGCCAGCCGGACTAGCGGGGGAGCCCTGGCCAAAAACATTCAGTACTTC. Protein sequence: CASRTSGGALAKNIQYF.

The sample holds a few counts of this clone. The V call is TRBV18, the J call TRBJ2-1; no reliable D call. The germline V gene has CDR1 KGHSH and CDR2 LQKENI. Trimming shortened V by 1 base and J by 0 bases, and 10 bases separated the two germline ends. There are 16 residues in the CDR3. In nucleotides, the CDR3 is TGTGCCAGCTCACCACTCCAGTCCACCTCCTACAATGAGCAGTTCTTC. It specifies CASSPLQSTSYNEQFF.

This rearrangement joins TRBV7-9 to TRBJ2-7, with 7 bases fitting TRBD1. Germline V gene data show CDR1 as SEHNR and CDR2 as FQNEAQ (reference sequence). CDR3 length: 15 residues. V lost 6 bases, J lost 7 bases, and 15 bases stayed unmatched. CDR3 DNA sequence: TGTGCCAGCAGACCCGGGACAGCAATATCCATGGAGCAGTACTTC. Amino acid sequence: CASRPGTAISMEQYF.

The chain uses TRBV27 and TRBJ1-5; D may be TRBD1 (5 bases). The V gene lost 6 bases and the J gene lost 2 bases, with 17 bases spanning the gap. This CDR3 is 16 amino acids long. CDR1 MNHEY and CDR2 SMNVEV come from the germline V gene (reference sequence). CDR3 region: CASRSYGGGGNQPQHF. In DNA form, the CDR3 reads TGTGCCAGCAGATCATATGGGGGAGGCGGCAATCAGCCCCAGCATTTT.